Each of the 19 T cell receptor beta chains below was sequenced from the same sample in a study of siplizumab effects on memory and regulatory T cells. Generated by immunoSEQ multiplex PCR, the TCRdb table keeps only in-frame clones and is missing some. Of 55,000 to 80,000 clones listed, 79% are singletons. Sample: memory CD4+ T cells sorted from blood. These receptor sequences come from a human donor in good health.

The chain combines TRBV9 with TRBJ2-2; D not resolved. V was shortened by 4 bases and J by 0 bases, with 16 bases between the two germline ends. CDR1 and CDR2 from the germline V gene are SGDLS and YYNGEE. The CDR3 extends over 17 amino acids. The CDR3 here is CASSLHLTRANTGELFF. CDR3 DNA sequence: TGTGCCAGCAGCCTCCATCTCACCAGAGCGAACACCGGGGAGCTGTTTTTT.

This chain joins TRBV30 and TRBJ1-3; TRBD1 aligns across 9 bases. CDR1 and CDR2 (germline): GTSNPN, SVGIG (reference sequence). This CDR3 contains 12 residues. Trimming cost V 5 bases and J 4 bases; bases outside gene matches: 0. The CDR3 reads CAWGTGGNTIYF. CDR3 in DNA: TGTGCCTGGGGGACAGGGGGAAACACCATATATTTT.

The chain carries TRBV10-1 and TRBJ1-2; D gene ambiguous. This CDR3 is 13 amino acids long. Germline V lookup: CDR1 WNHNN, CDR2 SYGVQD (reference sequence). Trimming removed 0 bases from V and 7 bases from J, with 9 bases in between. This chain's CDR3 is CASSESWAGGYTF. The CDR3 DNA sequence: TGCGCCAGCAGTGAGTCTTGGGCTGGTGGCTACACCTTC.

This rearrangement joins TRBV7-9 to TRBJ1-2; 8 bases are a match to TRBD1. The CDR3 totals 14 residues. Germline V CDR1 and CDR2: SEHNR, FQNEAQ (reference sequence). The trim removed 7 bases at V and 4 bases at J, leaving 8 bases unmatched. The DNA for the CDR3 is TGTGCCAGCACCCCGGGACAGGTGTTCTATGGCTACACCTTC. Translation: CASTPGQVFYGYTF. The complete variable domain, with remaining parts taken from reference TRBV7-9 and TRBJ1-2, reads DTGVSQNPRHKITKRGQNVTFRCDPISEHNRLYWYRQTLGQGPEFLTYFQNEAQLEKSRLLSDRFSAERPKGSFSTLEIQRTEQGDSAMYLCASTPGQVFYGYTFGSGTRLTVV.

The chain's CDR3 is CASSPRLEGGELFF. In DNA form, the CDR3 reads TGTGCCAGCAGTCCTAGACTAGAAGGCGGGGAGCTGTTTTTT. V and J are TRBV6-6 and TRBJ2-2, with a possible D match to TRBD2 (6 bases). V was clipped by 5 bases and J by 7 bases, with 14 bases between them. CDR1 is MNHNY, CDR2 SVGAGI, per germline (reference sequence). This CDR3 comprises 14 residues.

This chain connects TRBV18 to TRBJ1-2; 8 bases map to TRBD1. The CDR3 has 18 amino acids. Germline V gene data show CDR1 as KGHSH and CDR2 as LQKENI. J was trimmed by 7 bases and V by 1 base; bases with no gene match: 17. CDR3 region: CASSPLSGPGQEIAGYTF. CDR3 DNA sequence: TGTGCCAGCTCACCACTCAGCGGACCGGGACAGGAAATTGCTGGCTACACCTTC.

The chain employs TRBV29-1 and TRBJ2-2; 10 bases are a match to TRBD1. The V gene's germline CDR1 is SQVTM and CDR2 ANQGSEA. Trimming cost V 6 bases and J 3 bases; bases outside gene matches: 4. This CDR3 contains 14 residues. CDR3 protein: CSVGGQGDTGELFF. The CDR3 DNA follows: TGCAGCGTCGGCGGACAGGGGGACACCGGGGAGCTGTTTTTT.

V is TRBV9 and J is TRBJ1-2; a weak D match, TRBD1 (6 bases). The germline V and J ends were trimmed by 4 bases and 10 bases, with 20 bases remaining between them. The germline V gene encodes CDR1 SGDLS and CDR2 YYNGEE. This CDR3 contains 14 residues. CDR3 nucleotides: TGTGCCAGCAGCCCAGGGGTGATGTGGGTCGACTACACCTTC. It yields the protein CASSPGVMWVDYTF.

The chain has TRBV7-2 and TRBJ1-1; D is uncertain. Trimming removed 5 bases at V and 1 base at J, with 11 bases between. This CDR3 region has 14 residues. Germline CDR1 SGHTA, CDR2 FQGNSA. The CDR3 sequence: CASSPLIQNTEAFF. The CDR3 region has the DNA TGTGCCAGCAGCCCGCTTATACAGAACACTGAAGCTTTCTTT.

This chain joins TRBV18 and TRBJ1-6; a weak D match, TRBD1 (5 bases). The germline CDR1 and CDR2 sequences are KGHSH and LQKENI. The ends were cut back, 0 bases at V and 6 bases at J, with 12 bases in the middle. The CDR3 covers 16 residues. The CDR3 loop is CASSPPRGRANSPLHF. In DNA form, the CDR3 reads TGTGCCAGCTCACCACCGCGGGGCAGGGCTAATTCACCCCTCCACTTT.

The rearrangement links TRBV6-5 to TRBJ1-2, with D hard to call. The CDR3 covers 13 residues. CDR1 and CDR2 from the germline V gene are MNHEY and SVGAGI. V was clipped by 2 bases and J by 4 bases, with 8 bases between them. This CDR3 reads CASSYEEGYGYTF. For the CDR3, the DNA is TGTGCCAGCAGTTACGAAGAAGGCTATGGCTACACCTTC.

The rearrangement links TRBV10-3 to TRBJ2-2; 13 nucleotides align to TRBD2. CDR1 is ENHRY, CDR2 SYGVKD, per germline. Losses at the gene ends were 4 bases for V and 4 bases for J; bases not matched to a gene: 0. There are 15 residues in the CDR3. CDR3 protein: CAISGLAGGTGELFF. CDR3 in DNA: TGTGCCATCAGTGGACTAGCGGGGGGCACCGGGGAGCTGTTTTTT.

The chain links TRBV2 to TRBJ1-2; no clear D. This CDR3 has 12 residues. Deletions cut 3 bases from V and 3 bases from J, with 5 bases between. Per germline, CDR1 SNHLY and CDR2 FYNNEI. This CDR3 reads CASSDVHYGYTF. DNA for the CDR3: TGTGCCAGCAGTGATGTCCACTATGGCTACACCTTC.

This chain joins TRBV9 and TRBJ1-3; perhaps TRBD1 as D (6 bases). Trimming pared 3 bases from V and 2 bases from J, leaving 15 bases between. This CDR3 region has 16 residues. Germline V gives CDR1 SGDLS, CDR2 YYNGEE. As DNA, the CDR3 is TGTGCCAGCAGCGCCGTGGTCGGGGGGCCTGGAAACACCATATATTTT. This codes for CASSAVVGGPGNTIYF.

This chain links TRBV6-5 with TRBJ2-3, with TRBD2 as a possible D gene (5 bases). Germline-derived CDR1 and CDR2 are MNHEY and SVGAGI. With 0 bases removed from V and 0 bases from J, the gap between germline ends came to 10 bases. The CDR3 length is 16 residues. Written as DNA, the CDR3 is TGTGCCAGCAGTTACTCGACTCCGGGGAGCACAGATACGCAGTATTTT. Its translation: CASSYSTPGSTDTQYF.

The rearrangement links TRBV27 to TRBJ2-7, with D uncertain. This CDR3 is 15 amino acids long. Trimming pared 4 bases from V and 4 bases from J, leaving 17 bases between. Germline V gives CDR1 MNHEY, CDR2 SMNVEV (reference sequence). The CDR3: CASSSITTVRYEQYF. CDR3 in DNA: TGTGCCAGCAGTTCCATAACCACAGTCAGGTACGAGCAGTACTTC.

The chain joins TRBV6-6 to TRBJ1-2; D gene uncertain. Trimming left V 2 bases short and J 5 bases short, with 12 bases between. The CDR3 loop spans 14 amino acids. Germline values: CDR1 MNHNY, CDR2 SVGAGI (reference sequence). The CDR3 nucleotides are TGTGCCAGCAGTTACGATGGCCAATCGTATGGCTACACCTTC. As protein: CASSYDGQSYGYTF.

This rearrangement joins TRBV4-3 to TRBJ1-2; the match to TRBD1 covers 9 bases. The CDR3 runs to 16 residues. Germline V CDR1 and CDR2: LGHNA, YSLEER. Trimming removed 4 bases from V and 2 bases from J; junction bases left unmatched: 8. CDR3 residues: CASSREEQGANYGYTF. The CDR3 DNA is TGCGCCAGCAGCCGAGAGGAACAGGGGGCGAACTATGGCTACACCTTC.

The rearrangement joins TRBV5-5 to TRBJ2-7; the D call may be TRBD1 or TRBD2 (5 bases each). The V end lost 1 base, the J end lost 5 bases, and 13 bases lay between the germline ends. Germline assignment: CDR1 SGHKS and CDR2 YYEKEE (reference sequence). The CDR3 has 14 residues. DNA for the CDR3: TGTGCCAGCAGCTTGAGAGGGGAAAACCACGAGCAGTACTTC. Translating gives CASSLRGENHEQYF.